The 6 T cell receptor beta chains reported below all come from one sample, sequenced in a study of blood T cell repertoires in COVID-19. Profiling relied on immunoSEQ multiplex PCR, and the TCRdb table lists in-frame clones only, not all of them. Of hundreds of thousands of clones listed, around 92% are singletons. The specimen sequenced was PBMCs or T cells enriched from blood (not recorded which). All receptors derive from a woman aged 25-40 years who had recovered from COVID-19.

CDR3 sequence (DNA): TGTGCCAGCAGAATCACAGGGGCCGGGGAGCTGTTTTTT. Protein product: CASRITGAGELFF. The chain links TRBV6-5 to TRBJ2-2; TRBD1 matches at 7 bases. V lost 6 bases and J lost 6; bases outside the gene matches: 4. The CDR3 sequence is 13 residues long. From germline, CDR1 is MNHEY and CDR2 SVGAGI.

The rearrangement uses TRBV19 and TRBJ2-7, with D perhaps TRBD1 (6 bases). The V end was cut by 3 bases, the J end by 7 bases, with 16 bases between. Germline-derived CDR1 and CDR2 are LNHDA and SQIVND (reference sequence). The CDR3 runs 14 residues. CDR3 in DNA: TGTGCCAGTAGTATTACGTCAGGGGCGTGGGAGCAGTACTTC. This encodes CASSITSGAWEQYF.

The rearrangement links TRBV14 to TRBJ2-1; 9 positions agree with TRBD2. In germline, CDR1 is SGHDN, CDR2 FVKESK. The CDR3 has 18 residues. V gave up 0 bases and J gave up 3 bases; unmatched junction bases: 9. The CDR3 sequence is CASSQEGLAGGVYNEQFF. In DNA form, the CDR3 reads TGTGCCAGCAGCCAAGAAGGCCTGGCGGGAGGGGTCTACAATGAGCAGTTCTTC.

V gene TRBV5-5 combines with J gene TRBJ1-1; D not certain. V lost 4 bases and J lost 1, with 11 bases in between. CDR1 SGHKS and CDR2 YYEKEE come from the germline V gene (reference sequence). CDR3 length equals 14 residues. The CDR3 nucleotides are TGTGCCAGCAGCCCACAGACACAGAACACTGAAGCTTTCTTT. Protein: CASSPQTQNTEAFF.

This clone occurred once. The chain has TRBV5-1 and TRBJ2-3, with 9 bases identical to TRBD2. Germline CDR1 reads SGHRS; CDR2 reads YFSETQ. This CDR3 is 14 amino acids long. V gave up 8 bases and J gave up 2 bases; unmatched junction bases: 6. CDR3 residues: CASALAGHTDTQYF. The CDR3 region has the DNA TGCGCCAGTGCCCTAGCGGGGCACACAGATACGCAGTATTTT.

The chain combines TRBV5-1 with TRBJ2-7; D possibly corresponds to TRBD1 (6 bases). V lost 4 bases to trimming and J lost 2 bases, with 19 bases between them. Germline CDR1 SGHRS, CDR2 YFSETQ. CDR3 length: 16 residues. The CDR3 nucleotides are TGCGCCAGCAGCCAGGGTGGGGCAGGGGCCCCCTACGAGCAGTACTTC. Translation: CASSQGGAGAPYEQYF.